This T cell receptor (beta chain) was observed in a study of cytomegalovirus exposure and HLA in healthy donors. A remark on this clone: Its target is unknown.

Study conclusions and caveats: Among TCR beta chains, those listed as cytomegalovirus-associated numbered 164. Association of a missense DCLRE1C variant with TCR beta V- and J-gene trimming was reported in a later analysis. Certain sequence variants were highly shared and formed a cluster, and this cluster was likely a sequencing artifact.

Looked up from germline, CDR1 is SQVTM and CDR2 is ANQGSEA. V gave up 7 bases and J gave up 0 bases; unmatched junction bases: 11. The CDR3 has 15 amino acids. PCR used 60 Vbeta primers and 13 Jbeta primers. As processed by the authors: A later analysis counted 65 million to 90 million unique TCR beta chains, around 11 million shared. Profiled with immunoSEQ multiplex PCR; TCRdb holds only in-frame clones, not every one. V and J calls and clone size follow that table, whereas D and trimming were derived from the DNA. Among 200,000 to 250,000 clones listed, approximately 80% were seen once. This chain uses TRBV29-1 with TRBJ2-7, with 8 bases lining up with TRBD2. This receptor was identified in a girl aged 2 to 10 in good health and CMV-seronegative. The material sequenced was PBMCs. The CDR3 DNA follows: TGCAGCGCTAGCTATTTCAGCGGGAGCTCCTACGAGCAGTACTTC. Protein product: CSASYFSGSSYEQYF.